Listed below are T cell receptor beta chains from one sample, sequenced in a study of CXCR3-negative and CXCR3-positive naive CD8 T cells. After re-calling the 5' RACE reads, TCRdb lists one entry per CDR3 protein, DNA absent. Here the sample table reports over 35,000 distinct CDR3 sequences. The source material was naive CXCR3- CD8+ T cells from blood. The receptors here all came from a human donor in good health. Some clones in this sample may be carry-over from other donors' samples. The CDR3 runs from the conserved cysteine through the conserved F or W. Clone size is stated in some rows and not others, as once, few, many or a class when expanded.

CASSLPARGGRDEQFF | TRBJ2-1 | TRBV28 | NA
CASSYSMGGTEAFF | TRBJ1-1 | TRBV6-5 | NA
CASSPSGRGDSYEQYF | TRBJ2-7 | TRBV4-1 | NA
CASSFVTSVKNIQYF | TRBJ2-4 | TRBV11-2 | NA
CSVEVEAGGFSSGNTIYF | TRBJ1-3 | TRBV29-1 | NA
CASSSAYEQYF | TRBJ2-7 | TRBV28 | NA
CASSLGGGRNEQFF | TRBJ2-1 | TRBV19 | NA
CASSLEGSYNEQFF | TRBJ2-1 | TRBV12-3/TRBV12-4 | NA
CSVEGRLAGRQETQYF | TRBJ2-5 | TRBV29-1 | NA
CSVEGTDSSYNEQFF | TRBJ2-1 | TRBV29-1 | NA
CASSYQNKGDEQYF | TRBJ2-7 | TRBV6-5 | NA
CASSLGTGTYEQYF | TRBJ2-7 | TRBV5-1 | medium-sized
CSVETSGRGRTYEQYF | TRBJ2-7 | TRBV29-1 | NA
CASSLADEQYF | TRBJ2-7 | TRBV28 | NA
CSVAVEGAAYNEQFF | TRBJ2-1 | TRBV29-1 | NA
CSARETQYTGELFF | TRBJ2-2 | TRBV20-1 | NA
CASSQSRVGNQPQHF | TRBJ1-5 | TRBV4-3 | NA
CASSLDSITYEQYF | TRBJ2-7 | TRBV5-5 | NA
CASSLFQGFNEKLFF | TRBJ1-4 | TRBV28 | NA
CASSYSGTEQFF | TRBJ2-1 | TRBV6-5 | NA
CASSLVAGGEISEETQYF | TRBJ2-5 | TRBV28 | NA
CASSQGVLNNEQFF | TRBJ2-1 | TRBV4-1 | NA
CASGRAETALSGANVLTF | TRBJ2-6 | TRBV5-1 | NA
CASSFRGPGIYGYTF | TRBJ1-2 | TRBV28 | NA
CASSPTGTGGLNTEAFF | TRBJ1-1 | TRBV3-1 | NA
CASSLLSAGDTQYF | TRBJ2-3 | TRBV28 | NA
CASSLSRTSGYNEQFF | TRBJ2-1 | TRBV18 | NA
CASNRQGSDNEQFF | TRBJ2-1 | TRBV7-9 | NA
CSVARMNTEAFF | TRBJ1-1 | TRBV29-1 | NA
CASSGDRGITDTQYF | TRBJ2-3 | TRBV2 | NA
CASSQDSSLRGRYGYTF | TRBJ1-2 | TRBV4-3 | NA
CASSYSTAGEQYF | TRBJ2-7 | TRBV6-6 | NA
CSARDLGGGDSYEQYF | TRBJ2-7 | TRBV20-1 | NA
CASSQAGTGSNYGYTF | TRBJ1-2 | TRBV4-1 | medium-sized
CSARFTGDDGYTF | TRBJ1-2 | TRBV20-1 | NA
CASSLSGYEAFF | TRBJ1-1 | TRBV5-1 | NA
CAIRVAGATYEQYF | TRBJ2-7 | TRBV10-3 | NA
CSATFGGGFTGELFF | TRBJ2-2 | TRBV29-1 | NA
CASSLVGTGTSTGELFF | TRBJ2-2 | TRBV11-3 | NA
CASSQDLGARNGYTF | TRBJ1-2 | TRBV4-1 | NA
CASSAYSGGAANEQFF | TRBJ2-1 | TRBV27 | NA
CASSFSGGLDNEQFF | TRBJ2-1 | TRBV11-3 | NA
CSVEGDRGDYEQYF | TRBJ2-7 | TRBV29-1 | NA
CASRSLGLSAYEQYF | TRBJ2-7 | TRBV5-1 | NA
CASSYLREGRDEQFF | TRBJ2-1 | TRBV6-2/TRBV6-3 | NA
CSATPGQNYNSPLHF | TRBJ1-6 | TRBV20-1 | NA
CASSTTESYEQYF | TRBJ2-7 | TRBV12-3/TRBV12-4 | NA
CATGGQGGGYEQYF | TRBJ2-7 | TRBV28 | NA
CASSLGGPYNEQFF | TRBJ2-1 | TRBV5-1 | NA
CASSPGQGIQGTQYF | TRBJ2-5 | TRBV7-9 | NA
CASGGQGIGGYTF | TRBJ1-2 | TRBV7-9 | NA
CASKLVLLETQYF | TRBJ2-5 | TRBV28 | NA
CASSLVPGEAAGELFF | TRBJ2-2 | TRBV5-4 | NA
CSVEGVRSNTEAFF | TRBJ1-1 | TRBV29-1 | NA